The 12 T cell receptor beta chains reported below all come from one sample, sequenced in a study of CD8 T cells in ankylosing spondylitis. TCRdb re-called the 5' RACE reads with MiXCR, one entry per CDR3 protein. The sample shows 50,000 to 70,000 distinct CDR3 sequences, more than 5.5% of them seen only once. The sequencing sample was made of synovial fluid, either unsorted or a sorted T cell fraction (not recorded which). All receptors come from a male donor with ankylosing spondylitis.

This clonotype appeared many times. The chain uses TRBV20-1 and TRBJ2-3; the D gene is possibly TRBD2 (6 bases). CDR1 is DFQATT and CDR2 is SNEGSKA in the germline V gene (reference sequence). With 1 base removed from V and 1 base from J, the gap between germline ends came to 12 bases. The CDR3 length is 15 residues. CDR3 region: CSARGSSGRTDTQYF. CDR3 bases: TGCAGTGCTAGAGGCAGTAGCGGCCGCACAGATACGCAGTATTTT.

The V call is TRBV5-1, the J call TRBJ2-7; D gene unclear. In germline, CDR1 is SGHRS, CDR2 YFSETQ. V was trimmed by 0 bases and J by 2 bases, leaving 6 bases between them. The CDR3 is 13 residues long. The CDR3 nucleotides are TGCGCCAGCAGCTTGGCCGGACCCTACGAGCAGTACTTC. This gives the protein CASSLAGPYEQYF.

This clonotype was picked up many times. The rearrangement joins TRBV7-3 to TRBJ2-7, with 8 bases fitting TRBD1. CDR3 size: 14 residues. V shed 7 bases and J 2 bases; nucleotides not matched to a gene: 7. Germline loops: CDR1 SGHTA, CDR2 FQGTGA. The CDR3 DNA reads as TGTGCCAGCATCACGACAGGGGCCGCCTACGAGCAGTACTTC. Its protein is CASITTGAAYEQYF.

CDR3 nucleotide sequence: TGTGCCAGCAGCTTAGCTACGGAAGAAGCTTTCTTT. It is translated as CASSLATEEAFF. The rearrangement joins TRBV11-3 to TRBJ1-1; unclear D gene. The CDR3 runs 12 residues. From germline, CDR1 is SGHNT and CDR2 YENEEA. Between the trimmed V and J ends, which lost 1 base and 8 bases, there was a span of 8 bases.

This clonotype was counted ten times or more. V is TRBV5-1 and J is TRBJ2-3; 10 bases are a match to TRBD2. There are 15 residues in the CDR3. V dropped 2 bases and J dropped 1; count of bases not matched to a gene: 1. Germline V gene sequence: CDR1 SGHRS, CDR2 YFSETQ. In nucleotides, the CDR3 is TGCGCCAGCAGCTTTACTAGCGGGGGCACAGATACGCAGTATTTT. Translating it yields CASSFTSGGTDTQYF.

This clonotype was detected only a few times. The genes are TRBV6-1 and TRBJ2-3; 9 nucleotides agree with TRBD1. This CDR3 has 15 residues. Per the germline V gene, CDR1 is MNHNS and CDR2 is SASEGT. With 7 bases clipped from V and 3 bases from J, the junction kept 8 bases outside the gene matches. In DNA, the CDR3 is TGTGCCAGCACCTCCGGGGGACAGGGTACAGATACGCAGTATTTT. This encodes CASTSGGQGTDTQYF.

The chain couples TRBV20-1 to TRBJ1-6; no clear D. Germline V gene lookup returns CDR1 DFQATT and CDR2 SNEGSKA (reference sequence). The V end lost 0 bases, the J end lost 5 bases, and 14 bases lay between the germline ends. CDR3 size: 16 residues. CDR3 in DNA: TGCAGTGCTAGAGATGGCGTCAGAATGGATAATTCACCCCTCCACTTT. This translates into CSARDGVRMDNSPLHF.

This clonotype is labeled medium-sized. This chain links TRBV27 with TRBJ2-7; D gene ambiguous. V lost 10 bases and J 1 base, leaving 14 bases between the germline ends. The length of the CDR3 is 13 residues. Germline V gene sequence: CDR1 MNHEY, CDR2 SMNVEV (reference sequence). The CDR3 DNA reads as TGTGCCACTTGCCTGGTGAGGTCCTACGAGCAGTACTTC. This codes for CATCLVRSYEQYF.

This clonotype was seen at least ten times. The V gene is TRBV12-3 or TRBV12-4, the J gene TRBJ2-2; TRBD2 aligns across 8 bases. V dropped 2 bases and J dropped 1; count of bases not matched to a gene: 3. The CDR3 contains 16 residues. The chain's CDR3 is CASSLRAGGNTGELFF. DNA of the CDR3: TGTGCCAGCAGTTTACGGGCGGGAGGGAACACCGGGGAGCTGTTTTTT.

J is TRBJ1-3 and V is TRBV28, with TRBD1 matching 7 bases. CDR3 length: 14 amino acids. The germline V gene has CDR1 MDHEN and CDR2 SYDVKM. With 7 bases clipped from V and 4 bases from J, the junction kept 7 bases outside the gene matches. CDR3: CASIDRVSGNTIYF. In DNA form, the CDR3 reads TGTGCCAGCATTGACAGGGTGTCGGGAAACACCATATATTTT.

By share of the sample, this clonotype is medium-sized (0.01 to 0.1%). V gene TRBV7-2 combines with J gene TRBJ2-7, with 9 nucleotides matching TRBD1. CDR3 length: 14 amino acids. The germline gives CDR1 SGHTA, CDR2 FQGNSA. The V segment lost 2 bases and the J segment 3 bases; nucleotides outside the gene matches: 2. The CDR3 spells CASSLNRGHYEQYF. CDR3 nucleotide sequence: TGTGCCAGCAGCTTAAACAGGGGGCACTACGAGCAGTACTTC.

V gene TRBV2 combines with J gene TRBJ1-2; D possibly corresponds to TRBD1 (6 bases). Germline-derived CDR1 and CDR2 are SNHLY and FYNNEI. V shed 6 bases and J shed 4 bases, with 12 bases lying between them. CDR3 length: 13 amino acids. The CDR3 reads CASRLDSLYGYTF. The CDR3 DNA follows: TGTGCCAGCAGACTGGACAGTCTCTATGGCTACACCTTC.